This T cell receptor (beta chain) was obtained from a study of cytomegalovirus exposure and HLA in healthy donors. Study conclusions and caveats: There were a few CMV-associated chains whose specificity for CMV antigens was confirmed in vitro.

The PCR had 60 Vbeta and 13 Jbeta primers. The protocol was immunoSEQ multiplex PCR, while the TCRdb copy is restricted to in-frame clones and leaves out a portion. This table holds approximately 150,000 clones, approximately 78% found once. The CDR3 extends over 13 amino acids. The germline CDR1 and CDR2 sequences are MNHNY and SVGAGI (reference sequence). V was shortened by 2 bases and J by 3 bases, with 7 bases between the two germline ends. Though probably carrying unrecorded immune exposures, donors were nominally healthy at sampling. Comment on this clone: The antigen is unknown.

The sample comprised PBMCs. This sequence originates from a man between 18 and 35 years old in good health and CMV-seropositive. V gene TRBV6-6 combines with J gene TRBJ1-1; D is perhaps TRBD1 (5 bases). CDR3 in DNA: TGTGCCAGCAGTTACCAAGGGGACACTGAAGCTTTCTTT. Protein product: CASSYQGDTEAFF.